This T cell receptor (beta chain) came from a study of T cell responses to AZD1222 COVID-19 vaccine (dated by TCRdb to the early 2020s). Broadly, across the study: AZD1222 recipients whose second dose came at about 4 weeks and those whose second dose came at about 12 weeks were combined into one group, since spike-specific TCR depth and breadth did not differ between the two schedules. TCR sequencing was performed for roughly 250 trial participants, of whom some 200 were given two doses of AZD1222 and around 25 were given two doses of MenACWY control vaccine. Trial participants were enrolled by age into subgroups of 18-55, 56-69 and 70-plus years, and about 150, 27 and 61 TCR-sequenced participants, respectively, were included in these subgroups. Points the paper makes about the study in general: After two AZD1222 doses, both the breadth and the depth of spike-specific TCRs were significantly higher than at day 0 and than in MenACWY recipients. Because no day 14 peak-response samples were available, repertoires were characterized only after the peak T cell response. Reportedly, close to half of the unique spike-specific TCRs recognized epitopes lying outside the regions that are mutated in the B.1.351 and B.1.1.7 variants. Participants were mostly white British and included more females than males, and it was suggested by the authors that clonal diversity may have been underestimated. Vaccine-associated CD4 TCRs spanned the whole spike protein, with dominant responses in regions 160-218 and 743-854. Only five or six AZD1222 recipients were SARS-CoV-2 seropositive at baseline, limiting conclusions about previously exposed vaccinees. The 56-69-year group was small, and its depth increase did not reach significance, likely because of low power.

The CDR3 regions of human TCRbeta chains were analyzed by immunosequencing. Per the original workflow: TCRs in the repertoires were matched against a reference library of SARS-CoV-2-specific TCRs that had been generated with the MIRA antigen-specificity platform. Breadth was defined as the fraction of unique TCRs that were SARS-CoV-2-associated, and depth was defined as the fraction of total T cells that were SARS-CoV-2-associated. Using the MIRA data, each spike-specific TCR was mapped to the spike region that the TCR reacts to and placed in a CD4 or CD8 class. Log10-transformed breadth and depth values were compared by one-way ANOVA with Sidak's multiple comparisons tests. TCRdb provides this immuneACCESS table in a form limited to in-frame rearrangements. Some clones are lacking; in checked studies, under half of them reflect an unresolved V gene, and why the rest are absent is not known. V, J and clone size are taken as reported in that table, and D and trimming were inferred from the DNA itself. The table for this sample lists about 130,000 clones; approximately 88% of them were counted only once. The ten largest clonotypes hold 5% to 6% of the sample.

The time point label on this specimen signifies: baseline before first vaccination. Vaccinee samples were obtained from the UK trials COV001 and COV002, which included a single-blind randomized controlled phase 2/3 trial of AZD1222 (ChAdOx1 nCoV-19) in healthy adults. For TCRbeta chain sequencing, PBMC samples from trial participants were taken at day 0 and at day 28 after the second dose. Of note for this clone: This clone's antigen is unknown. The sample holds no much larger clone one base away, and base qualities are not on file.

This material consisted of peripheral blood, taken on day 0 of AZD1222 vaccination. This clonotype was obtained from an adult in good health.

The DNA sequence is TGCGCCAGCAGCCTACAGGCCGGTGGGGCCAACGTCCTGACTTTC. Protein translation: CASSLQAGGANVLTF. The rearrangement joined TRBV4-3 to TRBJ2-6; the best D guess is TRBD1, with 5 bases matching. In the germline V gene, CDR1 corresponds to LGHNA and CDR2 to YSLEER. Deletion took 4 bases off V and 3 bases off J, with a span of 10 bases between the germline ends. The CDR3, from cysteine to phenylalanine, totals 15 residues. Solely the CDR3 DNA is kept, with 45 bases framed from the first base.